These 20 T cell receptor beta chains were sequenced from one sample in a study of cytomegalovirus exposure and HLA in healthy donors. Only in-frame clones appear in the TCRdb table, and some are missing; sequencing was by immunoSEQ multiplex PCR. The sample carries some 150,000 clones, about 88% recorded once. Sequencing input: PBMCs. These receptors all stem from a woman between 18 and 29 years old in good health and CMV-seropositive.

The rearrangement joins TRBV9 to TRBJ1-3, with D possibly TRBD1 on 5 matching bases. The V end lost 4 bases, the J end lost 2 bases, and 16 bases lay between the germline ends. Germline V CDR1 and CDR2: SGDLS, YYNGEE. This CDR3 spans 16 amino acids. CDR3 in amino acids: CASSPWDTGTGNTIYF. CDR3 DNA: TGTGCCAGCAGCCCCTGGGATACAGGTACTGGAAACACCATATATTTT.

DNA for the CDR3: TGTGCCATCATGGGACTAGCGGGAGCTGGTGAGCAGTTCTTC. The encoded protein is CAIMGLAGAGEQFF. The chain joins TRBV10-3 to TRBJ2-1; 14 bases are a match to TRBD2. Germline V gene data show CDR1 as ENHRY and CDR2 as SYGVKD. Trimming took 7 bases from V and 9 from J; bases not matched to a gene: 5. CDR3 size: 14 residues.

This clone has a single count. CDR3 protein: CASSLYRAGSNYEQYF. The CDR3 nucleotides are TGTGCCAGCAGCTTATACCGAGCGGGATCCAACTACGAGCAGTACTTC. The gene calls are TRBV7-8 and TRBJ2-7, with 7 bases aligning to TRBD2. V lost 2 bases, J lost 3 bases, and 10 bases stayed unmatched. The CDR3 spans 16 residues. In germline, CDR1 is SGHVS, CDR2 FQNEAQ. The variable domain in full, completed from reference TRBV7-8 and TRBJ2-7, reads GAGVSQSPRYKVAKRGQDVALRCDPISGHVSLFWYQQALGQGPEFLTYFQNEAQLDKSGLPSDRFFAERPEGSVSTLKIQRTQQEDSAVYLCASSLYRAGSNYEQYFGPGTRLTVT.

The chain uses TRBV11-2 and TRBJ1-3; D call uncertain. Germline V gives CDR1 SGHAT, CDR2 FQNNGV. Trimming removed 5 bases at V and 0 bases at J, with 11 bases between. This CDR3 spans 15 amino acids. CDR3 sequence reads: CASSPTFSSGNTIYF. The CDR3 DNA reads TGTGCCAGCAGCCCGACTTTCAGCTCTGGAAACACCATATATTTT.

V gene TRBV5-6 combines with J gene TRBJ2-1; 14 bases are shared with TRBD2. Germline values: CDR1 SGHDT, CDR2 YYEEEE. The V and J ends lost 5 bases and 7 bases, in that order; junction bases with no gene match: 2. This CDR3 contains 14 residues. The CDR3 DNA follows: TGTGCCAGCAGGGGACTAGCGGGAGATAATGAGCAGTTCTTC. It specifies CASRGLAGDNEQFF.

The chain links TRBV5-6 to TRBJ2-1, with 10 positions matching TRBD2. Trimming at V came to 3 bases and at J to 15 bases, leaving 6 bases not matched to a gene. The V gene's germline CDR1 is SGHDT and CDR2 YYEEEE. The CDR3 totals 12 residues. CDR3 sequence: CASSSQAGGPFF. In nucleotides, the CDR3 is TGTGCCAGCAGCTCCCAAGCGGGAGGGCCGTTCTTC. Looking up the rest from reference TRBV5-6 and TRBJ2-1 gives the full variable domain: DAGVTQSPTHLIKTRGQQVTLRCSPKSGHDTVSWYQQALGQGPQFIFQYYEEEERQRGNFPDRFSGHQFPNYSSELNVNALLLGDSALYLCASSSQAGGPFFGPGTRLTVL.

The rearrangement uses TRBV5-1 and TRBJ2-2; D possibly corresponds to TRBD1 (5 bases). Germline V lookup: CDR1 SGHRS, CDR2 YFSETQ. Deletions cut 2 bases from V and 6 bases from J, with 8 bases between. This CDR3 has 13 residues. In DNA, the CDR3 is TGCGCCAGCAGCTTAGGGGAACCCGGGGAGCTGTTTTTT. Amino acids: CASSLGEPGELFF.

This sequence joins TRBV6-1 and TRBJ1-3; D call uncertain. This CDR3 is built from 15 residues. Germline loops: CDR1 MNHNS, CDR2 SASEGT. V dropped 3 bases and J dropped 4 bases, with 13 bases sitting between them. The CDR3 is CASSEAQSWGNTIYF. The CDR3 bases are TGTGCCAGCAGTGAGGCACAGAGTTGGGGAAACACCATATATTTT.

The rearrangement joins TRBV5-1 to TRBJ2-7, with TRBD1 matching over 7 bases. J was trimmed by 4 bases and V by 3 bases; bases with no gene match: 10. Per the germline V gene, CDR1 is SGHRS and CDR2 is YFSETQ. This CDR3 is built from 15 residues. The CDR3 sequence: CASSSRQGSPYEQYF. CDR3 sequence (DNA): TGCGCCAGCAGCTCCCGACAGGGTTCACCTTACGAGCAGTACTTC.

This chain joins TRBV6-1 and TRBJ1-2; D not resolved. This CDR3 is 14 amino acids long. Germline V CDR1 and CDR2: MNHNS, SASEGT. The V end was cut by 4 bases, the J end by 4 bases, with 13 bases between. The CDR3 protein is CASSGWEDGYGYTF. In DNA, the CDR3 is TGTGCCAGCAGTGGGTGGGAGGACGGCTATGGCTACACCTTC.

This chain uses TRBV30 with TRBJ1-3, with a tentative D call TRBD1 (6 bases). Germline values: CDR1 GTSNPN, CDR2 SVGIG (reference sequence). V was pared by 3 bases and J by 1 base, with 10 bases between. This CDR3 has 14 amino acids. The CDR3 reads CAWRRGGSGNTIYF. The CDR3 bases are TGTGCCTGGAGGAGGGGGGGTTCTGGAAACACCATATATTTT.

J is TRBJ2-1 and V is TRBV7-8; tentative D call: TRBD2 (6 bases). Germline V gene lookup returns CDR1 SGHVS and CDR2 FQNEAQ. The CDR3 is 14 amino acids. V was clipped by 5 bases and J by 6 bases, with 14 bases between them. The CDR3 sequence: CASSLLGRSNEQFF. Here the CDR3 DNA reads TGTGCCAGCAGCCTTCTGGGGAGGAGCAATGAGCAGTTCTTC. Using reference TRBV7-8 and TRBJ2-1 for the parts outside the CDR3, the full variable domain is GAGVSQSPRYKVAKRGQDVALRCDPISGHVSLFWYQQALGQGPEFLTYFQNEAQLDKSGLPSDRFFAERPEGSVSTLKIQRTQQEDSAVYLCASSLLGRSNEQFFGPGTRLTVL.

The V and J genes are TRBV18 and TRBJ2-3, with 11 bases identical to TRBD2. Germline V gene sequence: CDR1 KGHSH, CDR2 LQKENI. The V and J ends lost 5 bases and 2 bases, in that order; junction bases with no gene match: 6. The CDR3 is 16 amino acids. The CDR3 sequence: CASSSPGLAATDTQYF. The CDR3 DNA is TGTGCCAGCTCATCTCCGGGACTAGCGGCCACAGATACGCAGTATTTT. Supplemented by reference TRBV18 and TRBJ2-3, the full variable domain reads NAGVMQNPRHLVRRRGQEARLRCSPMKGHSHVYWYRQLPEEGLKFMVYLQKENIIDESGMPKERFSAEFPKEGPSILRIQQVVRGDSAAYFCASSSPGLAATDTQYFGPGTRLTVL.

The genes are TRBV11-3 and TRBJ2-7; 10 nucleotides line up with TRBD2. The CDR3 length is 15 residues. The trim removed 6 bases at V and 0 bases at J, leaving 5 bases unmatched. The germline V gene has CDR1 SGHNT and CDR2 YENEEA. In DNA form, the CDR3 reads TGTGCCAGCAGAAGTGGACTAGCGGACTCCTACGAGCAGTACTTC. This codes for CASRSGLADSYEQYF.

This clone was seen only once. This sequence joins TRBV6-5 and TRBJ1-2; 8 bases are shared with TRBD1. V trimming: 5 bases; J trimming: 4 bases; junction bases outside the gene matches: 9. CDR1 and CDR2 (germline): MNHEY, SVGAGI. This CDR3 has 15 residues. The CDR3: CASSTGQGSPYGYTF. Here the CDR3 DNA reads TGTGCCAGCAGTACTGGACAGGGCTCCCCCTATGGCTACACCTTC.

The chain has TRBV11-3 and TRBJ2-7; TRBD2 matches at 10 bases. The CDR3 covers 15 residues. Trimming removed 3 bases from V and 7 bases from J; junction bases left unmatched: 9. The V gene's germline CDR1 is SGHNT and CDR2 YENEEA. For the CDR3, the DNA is TGTGCCAGCAGCTTTCACCCCGGGACTAGCGATGAGCAGTACTTC. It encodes CASSFHPGTSDEQYF.

The CDR3 loop is CASTVGGQPSYYEQYF. CDR3 bases: TGTGCCAGCACGGTCGGCGGGCAACCCTCCTACTACGAGCAGTACTTC. The chain carries TRBV28 and TRBJ2-7; weak D call: TRBD2 (5 bases). CDR1 is MDHEN and CDR2 is SYDVKM in the germline V gene. This CDR3 comprises 16 residues. V lost 7 bases to trimming and J lost 3 bases, with 22 bases between them.

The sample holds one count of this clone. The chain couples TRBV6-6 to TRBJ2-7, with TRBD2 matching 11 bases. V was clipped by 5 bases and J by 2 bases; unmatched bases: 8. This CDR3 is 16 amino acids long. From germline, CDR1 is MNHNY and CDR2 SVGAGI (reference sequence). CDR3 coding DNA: TGTGCCAGCAGTCACTTCCAGACTAGCGGGGCCTACGAGCAGTACTTC. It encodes CASSHFQTSGAYEQYF.

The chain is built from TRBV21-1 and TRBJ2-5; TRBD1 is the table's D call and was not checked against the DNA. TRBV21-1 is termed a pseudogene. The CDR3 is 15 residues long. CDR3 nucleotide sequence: TGTGCCAGCAGCCAGGACAGCTGGTCTGGTGAGACCCAGTACTTC. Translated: CASSQDSWSGETQYF.

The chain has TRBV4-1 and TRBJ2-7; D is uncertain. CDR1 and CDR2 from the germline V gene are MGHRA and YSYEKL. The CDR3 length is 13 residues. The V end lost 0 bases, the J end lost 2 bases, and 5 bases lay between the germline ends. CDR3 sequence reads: CASSQEQPYEQYF. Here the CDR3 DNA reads TGCGCCAGCAGCCAAGAACAGCCCTACGAGCAGTACTTC.